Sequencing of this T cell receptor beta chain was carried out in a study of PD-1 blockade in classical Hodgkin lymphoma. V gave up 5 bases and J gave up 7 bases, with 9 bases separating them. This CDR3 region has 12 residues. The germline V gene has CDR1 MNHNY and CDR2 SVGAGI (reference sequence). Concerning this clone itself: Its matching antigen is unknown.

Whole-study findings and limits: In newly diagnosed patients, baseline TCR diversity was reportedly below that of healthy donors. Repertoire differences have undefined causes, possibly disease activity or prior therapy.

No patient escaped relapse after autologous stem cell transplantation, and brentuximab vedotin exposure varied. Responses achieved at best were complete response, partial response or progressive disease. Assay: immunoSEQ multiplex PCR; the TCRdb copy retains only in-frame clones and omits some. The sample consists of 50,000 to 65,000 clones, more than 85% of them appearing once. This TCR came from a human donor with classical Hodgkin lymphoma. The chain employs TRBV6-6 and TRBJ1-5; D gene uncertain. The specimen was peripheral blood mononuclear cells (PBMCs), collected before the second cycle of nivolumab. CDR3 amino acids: CASSGVDQPQHF. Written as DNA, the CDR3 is TGTGCCAGCAGTGGGGTAGACCAGCCCCAGCATTTT.